A single sample gave rise to the 3 T cell receptor beta chains below, sequenced in a study of blood T cell repertoires in COVID-19. The table came from immunoSEQ multiplex PCR; TCRdb's copy has only in-frame clones and leaves some out. The sample yields some 250,000 clones, 70% to 90% seen once. Sequenced input: PBMCs or T cells enriched from blood (not recorded which). These receptors all come from a woman in her fifties or sixties who had recovered from COVID-19.

The J gene is TRBJ2-3, the V gene TRBV27, with a tentative D call TRBD2 (6 bases). V lost 9 bases to trimming and J lost 4 bases, with 14 bases between them. Germline CDR1 MNHEY, CDR2 SMNVEV (reference sequence). The CDR3 runs 13 residues. CDR3 in DNA: TGTGCCAGTAAAAGGAGGGAACCAGATACGCAGTATTTT. This translates into CASKRREPDTQYF.

V gene TRBV7-6 combines with J gene TRBJ2-6; 8 nucleotides line up with TRBD1. With 5 bases clipped from V and 2 bases from J, the junction kept 8 bases outside the gene matches. Germline CDR1 and CDR2: SGHVS and FNYEAQ. This CDR3 comprises 17 residues. CDR3 sequence: CASSPRLTGAGANVLTF. CDR3 sequence (DNA): TGTGCCAGCAGCCCACGATTGACAGGGGCTGGGGCCAACGTCCTGACTTTC.

J is TRBJ2-7 and V is TRBV27; D ambiguous. This CDR3 has 15 amino acids. Germline V gene sequence: CDR1 MNHEY, CDR2 SMNVEV (reference sequence). V dropped 6 bases and J dropped 0 bases, with 15 bases sitting between them. The CDR3: CASRSAEFFSYEQYF. The CDR3 DNA sequence: TGTGCCAGCAGATCGGCGGAGTTTTTCTCCTACGAGCAGTACTTC.